This T cell receptor beta chain was sequenced in a study of patients with pleural tuberculosis. In the case of this clonotype: Possible read error: a much larger clone is one base away.

The CDR3 runs to 12 residues. The germline gives CDR1 SQVTM, CDR2 ANQGSEA. TCRdb fed the reads into MiXCR, producing one record per CDR3 protein. The sample yields around 54,000 distinct CDR3 sequences, 5.5% to 8% seen once. This TCR came from a human donor with pleural tuberculosis. This chain connects TRBV29-1 to TRBJ1-1; the D gene is possibly TRBD1 (5 bases). In DNA form, the CDR3 reads TGCAGCGCCGTTGGGGCGAACACTGAATCTTTCTTT. It specifies CSAVGANTESFF.